Each of the 23 T cell receptor beta chains below was sequenced from the same sample in a study of blood T cell repertoires in COVID-19 (dated by TCRdb to about 2020). Receptor libraries were prepared by the immunoSEQ multiplex PCR assay. Imported from immuneACCESS, the table was reduced by TCRdb to in-frame sequences with V and J called. These copies leave out some clones; in studies compared against another copy, an unresolved V gene accounts for under half, and the cause of the remainder is not known. The sample table lists fewer than 350,000 clones, around 90% of them with a count of one. Roughly 2.1% of the sample goes to the ten largest clones. The sample was PBMCs or T cells enriched from blood (not recorded which). The receptors originated from a woman aged 35 to 49 with acute COVID-19.

This chain connects TRBV20-1 to TRBJ2-2, with D possibly TRBD1 on 5 matching bases. Germline V CDR1 and CDR2: DFQATT, SNEGSKA (reference sequence). The V end lost 5 bases, the J end lost 8 bases, and 9 bases lay between the germline ends. CDR3 length: 11 amino acids. CDR3 DNA: TGCAGTGCTCCACGGACAGGGGAGCTGTTTTTT. This sequence encodes CSAPRTGELFF.

The chain employs TRBV7-2 and TRBJ2-1; 7 nucleotides match TRBD2. The J segment lost 9 bases and the V segment lost 5 bases, leaving 13 bases of the junction unmatched. The germline V gene has CDR1 SGHTA and CDR2 FQGNSA. The CDR3 has 15 amino acids. CDR3 in amino acids: CASSPPRRGNGEQFF. DNA of the CDR3: TGTGCCAGCAGCCCCCCCCGGCGGGGGAATGGTGAGCAGTTCTTC. The full variable domain, completed using reference TRBV7-2 and TRBJ2-1, is GAGVSQSPSNKVTEKGKDVELRCDPISGHTALYWYRQSLGQGLEFLIYFQGNSAPDKSGLPSDRFSAERTGGSVSTLTIQRTQQEDSAVYLCASSPPRRGNGEQFFGPGTRLTVL.

The CDR3: CASSFGQGAYQYF. The CDR3 DNA reads TGTGCCAGCAGTTTCGGACAGGGGGCGTATCAGTACTTC. The chain combines TRBV27 with TRBJ2-7; TRBD1 matches 11 bases. The V and J ends lost 3 bases and 10 bases, in that order; junction bases with no gene match: 5. This CDR3 contains 13 residues. Germline CDR1 reads MNHEY; CDR2 reads SMNVEV (reference sequence).

The sample holds one count of this clone. This chain connects TRBV11-1 to TRBJ2-2; unclear D gene. This CDR3 is built from 13 residues. The ends were cut back, 1 base at V and 5 bases at J, with 5 bases in the middle. Germline assignment: CDR1 SGHAT and CDR2 FQDESV (reference sequence). The CDR3 DNA is TGTGCCAGCAGCTTAGGTTATACCGGGGAGCTGTTTTTT. Translation: CASSLGYTGELFF.

This clone has more than one count but fewer than ten. The rearrangement joins TRBV10-3 to TRBJ1-4; 7 positions match TRBD1. V was pared by 0 bases and J by 5 bases, with 3 bases of the junction left unmatched. This CDR3 comprises 15 residues. Per germline, CDR1 ENHRY and CDR2 SYGVKD. The DNA for the CDR3 is TGTGCCATCAGTGAGTCGGACAGGTGGAATGAAAAACTGTTTTTT. Translating it yields CAISESDRWNEKLFF.

The genes are TRBV9 and TRBJ2-7; 11 nucleotides agree with TRBD2. Germline values: CDR1 SGDLS, CDR2 YYNGEE. Germline trimming cut 3 bases from V and 4 bases from J; bases unmatched to any gene: 3. CDR3 length: 14 amino acids. CDR3 amino acids: CASSATSGVYEQYF. CDR3 nucleotides: TGTGCCAGCAGCGCGACTAGCGGGGTGTACGAGCAGTACTTC.

J is TRBJ1-5 and V is TRBV27; TRBD1 is a possible D gene (6 bases). With 3 bases removed from V and 6 bases from J, the gap between germline ends came to 12 bases. In germline, CDR1 is MNHEY, CDR2 SMNVEV (reference sequence). This CDR3 has 14 residues. This CDR3 reads CASSFSGVLQPQHF. The CDR3 region has the DNA TGTGCCAGCAGTTTCTCAGGGGTGCTTCAGCCCCAGCATTTT.

The chain employs TRBV5-6 and TRBJ2-7, with D possibly matching TRBD1 (5 bases). The CDR3 runs 14 residues. Germline assignment: CDR1 SGHDT and CDR2 YYEEEE. The ends were cut back, 1 base at V and 7 bases at J, with 15 bases in the middle. The CDR3: CASSLSGFRREQYF. For the CDR3, the DNA is TGTGCCAGCAGCTTGTCAGGGTTTCGTAGGGAGCAGTACTTC.

With respect to this clone: Distinct nucleotide sequences in the sample also encode this CDR3. The chain has TRBV9 and TRBJ1-2; 7 nucleotides agree with TRBD1. The V segment lost 2 bases and the J segment 4 bases; nucleotides outside the gene matches: 2. Germline values: CDR1 SGDLS, CDR2 YYNGEE. CDR3 length: 13 amino acids. CDR3 residues: CASSVRDSYGYTF. Here the CDR3 DNA reads TGTGCCAGCAGCGTCCGGGACAGCTATGGCTACACCTTC.

The chain recombines TRBV7-8 with TRBJ2-1; a possible D gene is TRBD2 (6 bases). The germline V and J ends were trimmed by 0 bases and 1 base, with 25 bases remaining between them. The CDR3 is 21 amino acids. CDR1 and CDR2 from the germline V gene are SGHVS and FQNEAQ. The CDR3 bases are TGTGCCAGCAGCTTAGCTCAGGGAATGAGCGGGTGGATCGCATCCTACAATGAGCAGTTCTTC. This sequence encodes CASSLAQGMSGWIASYNEQFF.

The gene calls are TRBV19 and TRBJ1-4; D perhaps matches TRBD1 (6 bases). The V and J ends lost 4 bases and 8 bases respectively, with 17 bases between them. The CDR3 spans 15 residues. Germline V CDR1 and CDR2: LNHDA, SQIVND (reference sequence). The CDR3 protein is CASSTLQTGGEKLFF. In DNA, the CDR3 is TGTGCCAGTAGTACGCTTCAGACAGGTGGAGAAAAACTGTTTTTT.

The CDR3 DNA reads TGTGCCAGCAGCTTAGTAGGGACAGGGGCTGAAGCTTTCTTT. Protein sequence: CASSLVGTGAEAFF. The chain employs TRBV11-3 and TRBJ1-1; TRBD1 matches at 10 bases. The V gene end was trimmed by 1 base and the J gene end by 6 bases; junction bases not matched to a gene: 2. Germline V lookup: CDR1 SGHNT, CDR2 YENEEA. This CDR3 is 14 amino acids long.

The genes are TRBV9 and TRBJ2-2; 8 nucleotides line up with TRBD2. There are 14 residues in the CDR3. CDR1 and CDR2 from the germline V gene are SGDLS and YYNGEE. The trim removed 0 bases at V and 10 bases at J, leaving 5 bases unmatched. The CDR3 region has the DNA TGTGCCAGCAGCGTAGAGGGACTAGGGGCGGAGCTGTTTTTT. Its translation is CASSVEGLGAELFF.

V and J are TRBV18 and TRBJ2-3; possibly TRBD1 for D (7 bases). This CDR3 spans 15 amino acids. Germline V gives CDR1 KGHSH, CDR2 LQKENI. Trimming shortened V by 8 bases and J by 6 bases, and 21 bases separated the two germline ends. The CDR3 reads CASQQAGQPGDTQYF. As DNA, the CDR3 is TGTGCCAGCCAACAGGCGGGACAGCCGGGGGATACGCAGTATTTT.

J is TRBJ1-6 and V is TRBV6-6; D is perhaps TRBD1 (5 bases). This CDR3 is built from 15 residues. Germline CDR1 and CDR2: MNHNY and SVGAGI (reference sequence). Deletions cut 6 bases from V and 9 bases from J, with 18 bases between. The CDR3 nucleotides are TGTGCCAGCAGCCCCGGGAGGGGTTTTCGTTCACCCCTCCACTTT. Translation: CASSPGRGFRSPLHF.

The chain is built from TRBV4-3 and TRBJ1-2, with D possibly matching TRBD1 (5 bases). This CDR3 is 15 amino acids long. From germline, CDR1 is LGHNA and CDR2 YSLEER. Trimming removed 4 bases at V and 3 bases at J, with 15 bases between. The CDR3 DNA reads as TGCGCCAGCAGCCCCAGCCTGGGGGACTACTATGGCTACACCTTC. This gives the protein CASSPSLGDYYGYTF.

CDR3 sequence: CASSPGSPYGYTF. In DNA, the CDR3 is TGTGCCAGTAGTCCGGGATCCCCCTATGGCTACACCTTC. The chain links TRBV19 to TRBJ1-2; D unresolved. V shed 5 bases and J shed 4 bases, with 11 bases lying between them. The length of the CDR3 is 13 residues. The germline V gene has CDR1 LNHDA and CDR2 SQIVND (reference sequence).

This chain connects TRBV28 to TRBJ1-5; 9 bases match TRBD1. The ends lost 7 bases at V and 2 bases at J; junction bases unmatched: 6. Germline V gene data show CDR1 as MDHEN and CDR2 as SYDVKM. The CDR3 runs to 15 residues. CDR3: CASKITGGGNQPQHF. The CDR3 nucleotides read TGTGCCAGCAAGATAACAGGGGGCGGCAATCAGCCCCAGCATTTT.

The rearrangement links TRBV19 to TRBJ1-2; D call uncertain. The CDR3 length is 16 residues. Trimming stripped 5 bases from V and 7 bases from J, with 23 bases between. CDR1 and CDR2 from the germline V gene are LNHDA and SQIVND (reference sequence). DNA for the CDR3: TGTGCCAGTAGTTTCTACCTATCGGGCGGAGGGAGTGGCTACACCTTC. Protein product: CASSFYLSGGGSGYTF.

This chain connects TRBV5-1 to TRBJ2-7; 8 nucleotides line up with TRBD1. Trimming at V came to 3 bases and at J to 5 bases, leaving 7 bases not matched to a gene. The CDR3 runs to 14 residues. CDR1 and CDR2 from the germline V gene are SGHRS and YFSETQ. Here the CDR3 DNA reads TGCGCCAGCAGCTGGAGGACAGGGCCTAACGAGCAGTACTTC. This codes for CASSWRTGPNEQYF.

This clone showed up just once. The rearrangement links TRBV19 to TRBJ2-1; 11 positions agree with TRBD2. CDR3 length: 17 residues. Germline V gene data show CDR1 as LNHDA and CDR2 as SQIVND (reference sequence). V lost 3 bases and J lost 6; bases outside the gene matches: 10. CDR3 amino acids: CASSILLLAGDSNEQFF. The CDR3 DNA sequence: TGTGCCAGTAGTATCCTCTTACTAGCGGGAGACAGCAATGAGCAGTTCTTC.

The V call is TRBV6-5, the J call TRBJ2-7; D possibly corresponds to TRBD2 (6 bases). The CDR3 runs 13 residues. CDR1 is MNHEY and CDR2 is SVGAGI in the germline V gene. V was clipped by 10 bases and J by 2 bases, with 15 bases between them. The DNA for the CDR3 is TGTGCCACTGCCCGCGGGGTAACCTACGAGCAGTACTTC. As protein: CATARGVTYEQYF.

This CDR3 is CASSRLDRERGAFF. The DNA for the CDR3 is TGTGCCAGCAGCCGACTCGACAGGGAAAGGGGAGCTTTCTTT. The chain employs TRBV9 and TRBJ1-1; 7 positions match TRBD1. Per the germline V gene, CDR1 is SGDLS and CDR2 is YYNGEE. The trim removed 4 bases at V and 10 bases at J, leaving 13 bases unmatched. CDR3 length: 14 residues.